This TCR beta chain comes out of a study of T cell responses to AZD1222 COVID-19 vaccine. Assay used: immunoSEQ multiplex PCR; TCRdb lists only in-frame clones, some missing. The sample has tens of thousands of clones; about 86% are singletons. The CDR3 spans 16 residues. Germline-derived CDR1 and CDR2 are WSHSY and SAAADI. Trimming pared 2 bases from V and 0 bases from J, leaving 11 bases between. Specimen: peripheral blood, collected on day 0 of AZD1222 vaccination. This receptor was identified in an adult in good health. The rearrangement uses TRBV10-2 and TRBJ1-3; D uncertain. The CDR3 DNA is TGCGCCAGCAGTGAGCTCGGCCGGAGCTCTGGAAACACCATATATTTT. This codes for CASSELGRSSGNTIYF.